Below are 22 T cell receptor beta chains sequenced from a single sample in a study of blood T cell repertoires in COVID-19. Clones were read by immunoSEQ multiplex PCR, and TCRdb kept only the in-frame ones, dropping some. The sample includes over 100,000 clones, around 87% seen only once; the top ten take approximately 15%. The sequenced sample was peripheral blood. All receptors derive from a man between 50 and 59 years old with acute or convalescent COVID-19.

CDR3 sequence reads: CASSSGQGLETQYF. Here the CDR3 DNA reads TGTGCCAGCAGCTCGGGACAGGGTCTAGAGACCCAGTACTTC. This sequence joins TRBV9 and TRBJ2-5; the match to TRBD1 covers 9 bases. With 4 bases clipped from V and 4 bases from J, the junction kept 5 bases outside the gene matches. Germline V gene lookup returns CDR1 SGDLS and CDR2 YYNGEE. CDR3 length: 14 amino acids.

The V gene is TRBV28, the J gene TRBJ1-2, with TRBD1 as a possible D gene (5 bases). This CDR3 spans 16 amino acids. Germline lookup yields CDR1 MDHEN and CDR2 SYDVKM. Trimming took 2 bases from V and 3 from J, leaving 16 bases between them. The CDR3 is CASSLNRIMLYYGYTF. The CDR3 nucleotides are TGTGCCAGCAGTTTAAACAGGATAATGCTTTACTATGGCTACACCTTC.

The chain joins TRBV18 to TRBJ1-1, with D maybe TRBD1 (6 bases). Germline V CDR1 and CDR2: KGHSH, LQKENI. The CDR3 has 14 amino acids. Trimming left V 2 bases short and J 0 bases short, with 7 bases between. The CDR3 loop reads CASSPGGLNTEAFF. In DNA, the CDR3 is TGTGCCAGCTCACCAGGGGGCTTGAACACTGAAGCTTTCTTT.

The CDR3 protein is CASSPRSSIPGGSSYNSPLHF. Written as DNA, the CDR3 is TGCGCCAGCAGCCCCCGGTCAAGCATTCCAGGGGGCTCTTCCTATAATTCACCCCTCCACTTT. This chain uses TRBV4-1 with TRBJ1-6; 8 bases agree with TRBD1. This CDR3 contains 21 residues. In germline, CDR1 is MGHRA, CDR2 YSYEKL. The ends lost 4 bases at V and 1 base at J; junction bases unmatched: 18.

V is TRBV9 and J is TRBJ2-3; TRBD1 might be the D (6 bases). V was clipped by 3 bases and J by 0 bases, with 14 bases between them. Germline CDR1 SGDLS, CDR2 YYNGEE. The CDR3 contains 16 residues. CDR3: CASSATDSPSTDTQYF. CDR3 sequence (DNA): TGTGCCAGCAGCGCGACGGACAGTCCTAGCACAGATACGCAGTATTTT.

Only one count was recorded for this clone. The J gene is TRBJ2-1, the V gene TRBV19; D might be TRBD2 (6 bases). The V end was cut by 4 bases, the J end by 7 bases, with 17 bases between. Germline CDR1 is LNHDA and CDR2 is SQIVND (reference sequence). The CDR3 extends over 15 amino acids. The CDR3 is CASSTFREWKNEQFF. In DNA form, the CDR3 reads TGTGCCAGTAGTACCTTTCGGGAGTGGAAGAATGAGCAGTTCTTC.

This chain's CDR3 is CASSLGGVETQYF. The CDR3, as DNA: TGTGCCAGCAGCCTAGGGGGGGTTGAGACCCAGTACTTC. The genes are TRBV7-9 and TRBJ2-5; maybe TRBD2 (7 bases). V gave up 5 bases and J gave up 5 bases, with 12 bases separating them. The length of the CDR3 is 13 residues. Germline V gene lookup returns CDR1 SEHNR and CDR2 FQNEAQ (reference sequence).

The chain employs TRBV30 and TRBJ2-7; 8 bases align to TRBD2. This CDR3 comprises 13 residues. Germline CDR1 is GTSNPN and CDR2 is SVGIG (reference sequence). V shed 8 bases and J 4 bases; nucleotides not matched to a gene: 10. In nucleotides, the CDR3 is TGTGCCCGATCAAAAACTAGCGGATACGAGCAGTACTTC. Translating it yields CARSKTSGYEQYF. The full variable domain, its missing parts supplied by reference TRBV30 and TRBJ2-7, is SQTIHQWPATLVQPVGSPLSLECTVEGTSNPNLYWYRQAAGRGLQLLFYSVGIGQISSEVPQNLSASRPQDRQFILSSKKLLLSDSGFYLCARSKTSGYEQYFGPGTRLTVT.

This clone was detected once. The rearrangement uses TRBV28 and TRBJ2-1; 9 bases map to TRBD2. The germline V gene has CDR1 MDHEN and CDR2 SYDVKM. V was clipped by 2 bases and J by 8 bases; unmatched bases: 13. This CDR3 has 17 amino acids. CDR3 amino acids: CASSLRYRGRGGDEQFF. The CDR3 DNA reads TGTGCCAGCAGTTTACGGTACCGCGGGAGGGGAGGGGATGAGCAGTTCTTC.

V is TRBV24-1 and J is TRBJ1-5, with D uncertain. This CDR3 is 12 amino acids long. Germline CDR1 reads KGHDR; CDR2 reads SFDVKD. V gave up 4 bases and J gave up 3 bases, with 3 bases separating them. CDR3 protein: CATSDSNQPQHF. For the CDR3, the DNA is TGTGCCACCAGTGACTCCAATCAGCCCCAGCATTTT.

The chain joins TRBV6-5 to TRBJ1-1; D is undetermined. V shed 6 bases and J shed 4 bases, with 15 bases lying between them. There are 14 residues in the CDR3. Germline lookup yields CDR1 MNHEY and CDR2 SVGAGI. CDR3 loop: CASRVDTGSTEAFF. CDR3 nucleotides: TGTGCCAGCAGAGTGGATACCGGGAGCACTGAAGCTTTCTTT.

The chain carries TRBV12-3 or TRBV12-4 and TRBJ2-7; D unresolved. This CDR3 has 12 residues. V shed 2 bases and J shed 2 bases, with 4 bases lying between them. The CDR3 region is CASSLRAYEQYF. CDR3 nucleotides: TGTGCCAGCAGTTTAAGAGCCTACGAGCAGTACTTC.

The V gene is TRBV27, the J gene TRBJ2-7; the D gene is possibly TRBD1 (5 bases). There are 14 residues in the CDR3. CDR1 is MNHEY, CDR2 SMNVEV, per germline (reference sequence). With 6 bases removed from V and 2 bases from J, the gap between germline ends came to 14 bases. The CDR3 nucleotides read TGTGCCAGCAGCACAGGCGTTTTGCCCTACGAGCAGTACTTC. It yields the protein CASSTGVLPYEQYF.

The chain couples TRBV29-1 to TRBJ2-2; 8 bases are a match to TRBD1. CDR1 and CDR2 from the germline V gene are SQVTM and ANQGSEA. This CDR3 is built from 14 residues. The V segment lost 7 bases and the J segment 0 bases; nucleotides outside the gene matches: 4. CDR3 loop: CSGGQVANTGELFF. CDR3 nucleotides: TGCAGCGGGGGACAGGTCGCGAACACCGGGGAGCTGTTTTTT.

This chain connects TRBV4-1 to TRBJ2-5; TRBD2 aligns across 9 bases. The V segment lost 1 base and the J segment 2 bases; nucleotides outside the gene matches: 8. The CDR3 loop spans 17 amino acids. Germline CDR1 is MGHRA and CDR2 is YSYEKL. CDR3 nucleotide sequence: TGCGCCAGCAGCCAAGCGATTGGACTAGCGAATCAAGAGACCCAGTACTTC. This codes for CASSQAIGLANQETQYF.

This clone was counted a single time. CDR3 residues: CASSLGRGPDTQYF. DNA of the CDR3: TGTGCCAGCAGCTTAGGGAGGGGGCCAGATACGCAGTATTTT. This sequence joins TRBV11-2 and TRBJ2-3; maybe TRBD1 (7 bases). The CDR3 has 14 residues. The germline V gene encodes CDR1 SGHAT and CDR2 FQNNGV. V gave up 1 base and J gave up 4 bases, with 9 bases separating them.

V gene TRBV5-1 combines with J gene TRBJ1-1; maybe TRBD1 (6 bases). The V end was cut by 3 bases, the J end by 1 base, with 10 bases between. Germline values: CDR1 SGHRS, CDR2 YFSETQ. The CDR3 is made up of 14 amino acids. CDR3 sequence reads: CASSSGGPNTEAFF. The DNA of the CDR3 is TGCGCCAGCAGCTCGGGGGGGCCGAACACTGAAGCTTTCTTT.

A few counts support this clone. The genes are TRBV10-3 and TRBJ2-5; D unresolved. The germline V gene encodes CDR1 ENHRY and CDR2 SYGVKD. This CDR3 is built from 13 residues. The V end was cut by 5 bases, the J end by 4 bases, with 11 bases between. CDR3 coding DNA: TGTGCCATCAGTCCAACACGACTAGAGACCCAGTACTTC. Translation gives CAISPTRLETQYF.

The V call is TRBV11-2, the J call TRBJ2-1; 8 bases line up with TRBD1. The CDR3 contains 17 residues. Germline CDR1 reads SGHAT; CDR2 reads FQNNGV. J lost 7 bases, V lost 4 bases, and 15 bases had no gene match. CDR3 sequence (DNA): TGTGCCAGCAGCTCGTGGGGGGCAGGGGGCGGTACGAATGAGCAGTTCTTC. Residues: CASSSWGAGGGTNEQFF.

V and J are TRBV2 and TRBJ2-7; 7 nucleotides align to TRBD2. Trimming took 5 bases from V and 4 from J; bases not matched to a gene: 8. The CDR3 spans 14 residues. The germline gives CDR1 SNHLY, CDR2 FYNNEI. The CDR3 DNA reads as TGTGCCAGCAGTCGGACTAGTGGGATATACGAGCAGTACTTC. Amino acid sequence: CASSRTSGIYEQYF.

The genes are TRBV2 and TRBJ2-7; 10 bases align to TRBD1. Germline lookup yields CDR1 SNHLY and CDR2 FYNNEI. This CDR3 is built from 15 residues. CDR3 DNA: TGTGGAGGGGGGGCAACCGGGACAGGGGTAAACGAGCAGTACTTC. It is translated as CGGGATGTGVNEQYF.

This clone has just a few counts. V usage is TRBV7-6 and J usage is TRBJ2-1; 10 bases fit TRBD2. J was trimmed by 5 bases and V by 5 bases; bases with no gene match: 6. Germline V lookup: CDR1 SGHVS, CDR2 FNYEAQ. CDR3 length equals 15 residues. The chain's CDR3 is CASSILAGLDNEQFF. The CDR3 DNA reads as TGTGCCAGCAGCATACTAGCGGGGTTGGACAATGAGCAGTTCTTC.